A single sample is the source of the 9 T cell receptor beta chains below, sequenced in a study of shared clonotypes between healthy human individuals. Profiling relied on immunoSEQ multiplex PCR, and the TCRdb table lists in-frame clones only, not all of them. The sample records roughly 700,000 clones, under 80% being singletons. The sequenced sample was memory CD4+ T cells sorted from blood. Stated subset: CD45RA-negative fraction. Receptors were obtained from a woman in her thirties in good health.

V gene TRBV19 combines with J gene TRBJ2-1; unclear D gene. This CDR3 contains 15 residues. Germline V lookup: CDR1 LNHDA, CDR2 SQIVND (reference sequence). The V gene lost 5 bases and the J gene lost 9 bases, with 20 bases spanning the gap. CDR3 amino acids: CASSLYSGPRSEQFF. The CDR3 nucleotides read TGTGCCAGTAGTCTGTACTCCGGGCCTAGAAGTGAGCAGTTCTTC.

In this sample, this clone turned up once. V is TRBV7-9 and J is TRBJ1-1; D not certain. Germline V gives CDR1 SEHNR, CDR2 FQNEAQ (reference sequence). The CDR3 covers 14 residues. V shed 4 bases and J shed 1 base, with 10 bases lying between them. The CDR3 spells CASSSTTGNTEAFF. CDR3 bases: TGTGCCAGCAGCTCTACGACCGGGAACACTGAAGCTTTCTTT. The complete variable domain, with remaining parts taken from reference TRBV7-9 and TRBJ1-1, reads DTGVSQNPRHKITKRGQNVTFRCDPISEHNRLYWYRQTLGQGPEFLTYFQNEAQLEKSRLLSDRFSAERPKGSFSTLEIQRTEQGDSAMYLCASSSTTGNTEAFFGQGTRLTVV.

The rearrangement links TRBV28 to TRBJ1-2; 8 bases agree with TRBD1. V was clipped by 6 bases and J by 5 bases; unmatched bases: 11. Per germline, CDR1 MDHEN and CDR2 SYDVKM. This CDR3 has 15 amino acids. The CDR3 nucleotides are TGTGCCAGCAGCCGGGGACAGGCCGGCGGGTATGGCTACACCTTC. Translated, it gives CASSRGQAGGYGYTF.

The chain combines TRBV7-8 with TRBJ2-1; 9 nucleotides align to TRBD1. V lost 6 bases, J lost 4 bases, and 7 bases stayed unmatched. The CDR3 consists of 15 residues. Germline lookup yields CDR1 SGHVS and CDR2 FQNEAQ. CDR3 coding DNA: TGTGCCAGCAGTAGGGGACAGGGAAATTACAATGAGCAGTTCTTC. It yields the protein CASSRGQGNYNEQFF. The full variable domain, with the rest looked up from reference TRBV7-8 and TRBJ2-1, is GAGVSQSPRYKVAKRGQDVALRCDPISGHVSLFWYQQALGQGPEFLTYFQNEAQLDKSGLPSDRFFAERPEGSVSTLKIQRTQQEDSAVYLCASSRGQGNYNEQFFGPGTRLTVL.

V usage is TRBV10-3 and J usage is TRBJ1-1, with 10 bases aligning to TRBD1. V shed 8 bases, J shed 8 bases, and the junction held 8 bases outside the gene matches. There are 13 residues in the CDR3. From germline, CDR1 is ENHRY and CDR2 SYGVKD. CDR3 sequence: CAIRSTGGLEAFF. Written as DNA, the CDR3 is TGTGCCATCCGATCGACAGGGGGCTTAGAAGCTTTCTTT.

The chain combines TRBV15 with TRBJ1-2; D not resolved. The V end lost 4 bases, the J end lost 0 bases, and 12 bases lay between the germline ends. The germline V gene encodes CDR1 LNHNV and CDR2 YYDKDF (reference sequence). This CDR3 has 15 amino acids. The CDR3: CATSKEVGTNYGYTF. The DNA of the CDR3 is TGTGCCACCAGCAAAGAAGTAGGGACTAACTATGGCTACACCTTC. The entire variable domain, with the rest obtained from reference TRBV15 and TRBJ1-2, is as follows: DAMVIQNPRYQVTQFGKPVTLSCSQTLNHNVMYWYQQKSSQAPKLLFHYYDKDFNNEADTPDNFQSRRPNTSFCFLDIRSPGLGDTAMYLCATSKEVGTNYGYTFGSGTRLTVV.

This sequence joins TRBV25-1 and TRBJ2-5; D is possibly TRBD2 (5 bases). CDR3 length equals 14 residues. Germline V CDR1 and CDR2: MGHDK, SYGVNS. Trimming removed 5 bases at V and 2 bases at J, with 12 bases between. The CDR3 is CASSPLRGQETQYF. In DNA, the CDR3 is TGTGCCAGCAGTCCTCTACGCGGGCAAGAGACCCAGTACTTC.

This rearrangement joins TRBV7-2 to TRBJ1-2; 9 bases line up with TRBD1. The germline V gene has CDR1 SGHTA and CDR2 FQGNSA. The V segment lost 7 bases and the J segment 4 bases; nucleotides outside the gene matches: 7. The CDR3 is made up of 14 amino acids. CDR3 residues: CASTQGQGIYGYTF. CDR3 DNA: TGTGCCAGCACCCAGGGACAGGGAATCTATGGCTACACCTTC.

This clone was counted ten times or more. The chain joins TRBV7-9 to TRBJ2-7; no clear D. This CDR3 spans 13 amino acids. Germline CDR1 is SEHNR and CDR2 is FQNEAQ (reference sequence). V shed 7 bases and J shed 2 bases, with 12 bases lying between them. The CDR3: CASKLGTTYEQYF. The CDR3 bases are TGTGCCAGCAAGTTGGGCACAACCTACGAGCAGTACTTC.